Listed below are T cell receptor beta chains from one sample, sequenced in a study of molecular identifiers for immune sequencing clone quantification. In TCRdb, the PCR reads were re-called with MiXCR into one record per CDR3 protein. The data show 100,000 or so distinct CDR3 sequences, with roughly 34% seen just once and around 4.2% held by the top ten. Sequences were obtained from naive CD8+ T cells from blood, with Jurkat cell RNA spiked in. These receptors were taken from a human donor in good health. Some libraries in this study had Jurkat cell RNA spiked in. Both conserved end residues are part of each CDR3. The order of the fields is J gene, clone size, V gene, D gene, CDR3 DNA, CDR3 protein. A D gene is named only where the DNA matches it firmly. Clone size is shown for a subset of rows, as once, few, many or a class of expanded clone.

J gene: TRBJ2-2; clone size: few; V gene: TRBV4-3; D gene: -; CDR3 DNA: TGCGCCAGCGGCACAGGGAACACCGGGGAGCTGTTTTTT; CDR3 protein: CASGTGNTGELFF
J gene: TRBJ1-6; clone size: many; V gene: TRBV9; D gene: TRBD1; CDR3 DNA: TGTGCCAGCAGCGCGACAGGGTTGTCACCCCTCCACTTT; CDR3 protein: CASSATGLSPLHF
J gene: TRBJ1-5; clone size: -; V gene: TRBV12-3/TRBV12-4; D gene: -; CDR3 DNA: TGTGCCAGCAGTTTGGATGGCAGCCTGGGGTATAGCAATCAGCCCCAGCATTTT; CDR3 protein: CASSLDGSLGYSNQPQHF
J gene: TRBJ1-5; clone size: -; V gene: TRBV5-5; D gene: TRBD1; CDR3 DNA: TGTGCCAGCAGCTTGGATGCAGGGGGGCATCAGCCCCAGCAATTT; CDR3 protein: CASSLDAGGHQPQQF
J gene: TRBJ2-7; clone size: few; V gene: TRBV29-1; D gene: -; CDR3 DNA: TGCAGCGTTGAAGATCCCCCCGAGCAGTACTTC; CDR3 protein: CSVEDPPEQYF
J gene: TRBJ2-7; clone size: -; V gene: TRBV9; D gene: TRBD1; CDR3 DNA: TGTGCCAGCAGCGGAAGACAGGGCAGTTACTACGAGCAGTACTTC; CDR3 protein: CASSGRQGSYYEQYF
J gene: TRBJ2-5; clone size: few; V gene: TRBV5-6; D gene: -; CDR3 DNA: TGTGCCAGCAGCTTGCAGGGGGGCCCGTCCCAAGAGACCCAGTACTTC; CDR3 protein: CASSLQGGPSQETQYF
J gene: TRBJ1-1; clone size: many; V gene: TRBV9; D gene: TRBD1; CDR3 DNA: TGTGCCAGCAGCGTAGGGGGACAGGGGAACACTGAAGCTTTCTTT; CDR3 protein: CASSVGGQGNTEAFF
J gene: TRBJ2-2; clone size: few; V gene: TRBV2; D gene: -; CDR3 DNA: TGTGCCAGGAGGGATAGGAACACCGGGGAGCTGTTTTTT; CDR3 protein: CARRDRNTGELFF
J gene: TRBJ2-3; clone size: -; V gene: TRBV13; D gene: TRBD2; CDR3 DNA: TGTGCCAGCAGCCCACTCCCTAGCGGAGGCATAGATACGCAGTATTTT; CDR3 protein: CASSPLPSGGIDTQYF
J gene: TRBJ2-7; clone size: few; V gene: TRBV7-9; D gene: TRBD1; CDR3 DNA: TGTGCCAGCAGCCAAACCGGGACAGGGACTGCCTACGAGCAGTACTTC; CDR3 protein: CASSQTGTGTAYEQYF
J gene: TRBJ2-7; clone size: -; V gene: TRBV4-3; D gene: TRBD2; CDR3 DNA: TGCGCCAGCAGCCAAGGAGGTTTAGCGGGGGGCTACGAGCAGTACTTC; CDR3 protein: CASSQGGLAGGYEQYF